The clone carrying this TCR beta chain was counted a single time. This entry belongs to a study of glioma-infiltrating T cells after dendritic cell vaccination. The overall study: Between about 2002 and 2012, patients got autologous tumor lysate-pulsed dendritic cell vaccines. Dendritic cells derived from monocytes and pulsed with autologous tumor lysate formed the vaccine.

Primers: 60 V beta forward and 13 J beta reverse. Sequencing was performed with immunoSEQ multiplex PCR; in TCRdb, only in-frame clones are kept and a portion is missing. The sample lists fewer than 45,000 clones, 70% to 85% occurring once. CDR3 length: 16 residues. The V gene's germline CDR1 is SGHDT and CDR2 YYEEEE. V trimming: 4 bases; J trimming: 8 bases; junction bases outside the gene matches: 12. V gene TRBV5-6 combines with J gene TRBJ1-4, with TRBD1 matching 9 bases. The TCR originated in a human donor with glioblastoma. Sequencing used blood, obtained before dendritic cell vaccination. CDR3 nucleotides: TGTGCCAGCAGCGCGCTTCCTACAGGGGGCCGGGAAAAACTGTTTTTT. Its protein product is CASSALPTGGREKLFF.